The entry below describes one T cell receptor (beta chain). Its antigen is not known. The sample originates from a study of T cell repertoires in cytomegalovirus infection. At the level of the study: Well-studied HLA-B-restricted epitopes and recently identified HLA-C-restricted epitopes of CMV were both used in the study. Both CMV infection and a matching HLA type were indicated by public TCR beta signatures. Notes on the study in general: It was HLA-C-restricted CMV-specific TCR beta clonotypes that dominated the response ex vivo.

TCRdb reprocessed the reads via MiXCR and lists one record per CDR3 protein. This sample carries some 940,000 distinct CDR3 sequences, about a third of them seen once, and the ten largest clones take over 11%. The V gene lost 4 bases and the J gene lost 4 bases, with 16 bases spanning the gap. The CDR3 has 16 residues. Germline V gives CDR1 SEHNR, CDR2 FQNEAQ (reference sequence). This chain connects TRBV7-9 to TRBJ2-2; unclear D gene. The sample was cultured CD8+ T cells from PBMCs, taken from culture after CMV antigen stimulation. The clonotype comes from a human donor in good health (CMV status not recorded). Some clones in this sample may be carry-over from other donors' samples. The CDR3: CASSWLGPLGTGELFF. The CDR3 DNA is TGTGCCAGCAGCTGGCTCGGGCCCCTGGGCACCGGGGAGCTGTTTTTT.